Listed below are T cell receptor beta chains from one sample, sequenced in a study of T cell responses to AZD1222 COVID-19 vaccine. Libraries were prepared by immunoSEQ multiplex PCR; TCRdb keeps only in-frame clonotypes and omits some of them. The profile shows tens of thousands of clones, about 88% of them singletons. Material: peripheral blood, obtained on day 0 of AZD1222 vaccination. The source is an adult in good health. The CDR3 runs from the conserved cysteine through the conserved F or W. Clone size is not always given. Where it is, it says once, few, many or a class for expanded clones.

CASSKERLADLNEQFF TRBJ2-1 TRBV21-1 .
CASSFSGTTGYGYTF TRBJ1-2 TRBV5-8 .
CSAQKGAGAGGYTF TRBJ1-2 TRBV29-1 few
CASSVGPGTANTGELFF TRBJ2-2 TRBV9 .
CASSDSSGAGELFF TRBJ2-2 TRBV6-4 .
CATSRVSGYEQYF TRBJ2-7 TRBV15 .
CASSRRGDDNYGYTF TRBJ1-2 TRBV19 few
CASSQGGVNYGYTF TRBJ1-2 TRBV4-2 .
CASSSTGGAGETQYF TRBJ2-5 TRBV7-3 .
CASSLGQENYGYTF TRBJ1-2 TRBV19 .
CASSEARQGARWTGELFF TRBJ2-2 TRBV2 .
CASSYLSGQGIYEQYF TRBJ2-7 TRBV6-5 .
CASSLIANYGYTF TRBJ1-2 TRBV7-2 .
CATWTTRADTQYF TRBJ2-3 TRBV10-3 few
CASSVLQDRGNQPQHF TRBJ1-5 TRBV19 .
CASRGGDQPQHF TRBJ1-5 TRBV28 once
CASSGPNTDTQYF TRBJ2-3 TRBV7-3 .
CSVGVLGRDQPQHF TRBJ1-5 TRBV29-1 .
CASSLLYEQYF TRBJ2-7 TRBV7-2 .
CASSYQRTSGETQYF TRBJ2-5 TRBV3-1/TRBV3-2 .
CASKEAGGYGTQYF TRBJ2-5 TRBV3-1/TRBV3-2 .
CASSDEWREGRNTQYF TRBJ2-3 TRBV6-4 .
CASSLGRGPQHF TRBJ1-5 TRBV12-3/TRBV12-4 .
CASSQETVTEAFF TRBJ1-1 TRBV3-1/TRBV3-2 .
CASSHQRDYGYTF TRBJ1-2 TRBV4-3 .
CASREQTSSPEQYF TRBJ2-7 TRBV5-1 .
CASSYTSGRARNEQFF TRBJ2-1 TRBV6-5 once
CASSPRGATNEKLFF TRBJ1-4 TRBV7-8 .
CASSHPRDRGRGDIQQFF TRBJ2-1 TRBV11-3 many
CASSQPDWKPNIQYF TRBJ2-4 TRBV3-1/TRBV3-2 .
CASSLRGRNQPQHF TRBJ1-5 TRBV5-8 .
CASSYSGGAVQETQYF TRBJ2-5 TRBV6-5 .
CASSSGTFYNEQFF TRBJ2-1 TRBV11-2 .
CASSLGTSRTGELFF TRBJ2-2 TRBV11-3 .